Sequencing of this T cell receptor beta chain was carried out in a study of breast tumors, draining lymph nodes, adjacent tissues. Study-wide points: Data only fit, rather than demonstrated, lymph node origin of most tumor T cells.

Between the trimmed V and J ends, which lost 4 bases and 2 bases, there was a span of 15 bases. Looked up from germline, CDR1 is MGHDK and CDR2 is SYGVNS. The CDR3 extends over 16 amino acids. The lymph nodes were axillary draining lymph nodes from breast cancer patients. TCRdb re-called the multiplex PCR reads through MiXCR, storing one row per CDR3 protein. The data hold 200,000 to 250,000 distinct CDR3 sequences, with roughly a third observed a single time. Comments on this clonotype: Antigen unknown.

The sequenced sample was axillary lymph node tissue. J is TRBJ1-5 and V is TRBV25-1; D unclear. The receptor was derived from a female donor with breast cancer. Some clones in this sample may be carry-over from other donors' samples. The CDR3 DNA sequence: TGTGCCAGCAGTGCTAGTAGGCCGGAGGGCAATCAGCCCCAGCATTTT. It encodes CASSASRPEGNQPQHF.